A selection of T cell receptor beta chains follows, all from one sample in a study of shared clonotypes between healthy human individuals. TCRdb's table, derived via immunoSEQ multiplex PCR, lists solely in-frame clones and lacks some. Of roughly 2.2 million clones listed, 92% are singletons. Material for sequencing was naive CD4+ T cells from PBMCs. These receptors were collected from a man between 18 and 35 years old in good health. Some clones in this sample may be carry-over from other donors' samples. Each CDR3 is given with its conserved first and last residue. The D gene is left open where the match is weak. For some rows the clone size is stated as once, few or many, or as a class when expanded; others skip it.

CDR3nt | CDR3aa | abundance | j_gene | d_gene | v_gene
TGTGCCAGCAGTTTACCCGGGACAGGCACTGAAGCTTTCTTT | CASSLPGTGTEAFF | NA | TRBJ1-1 | TRBD1 | TRBV28
TGCGCCAGCAGCGGGGGGAATTACAATGAGCAGTTCTTC | CASSGGNYNEQFF | NA | TRBJ2-1 | NA | TRBV5-1
TGCGCCAGCAGCTTGAGCGGGACGGGGGCCATCTACGAGCAGTACTTC | CASSLSGTGAIYEQYF | NA | TRBJ2-7 | NA | TRBV5-1
TGTGCCAGCAGTTACCCGGGACAGTACGAGCAGTACTTC | CASSYPGQYEQYF | NA | TRBJ2-7 | TRBD1 | TRBV6-6
TGTGCCAGCAGCGTCGCCCCGGACACTAGATCGAATGAAGCTTTCTTT | CASSVAPDTRSNEAFF | NA | TRBJ1-1 | NA | TRBV9
TGTGCCAGCAGGGAGAGACTAGCGGGACCATGCGAGCAGTACTTC | CASRERLAGPCEQYF | NA | TRBJ2-7 | TRBD2 | TRBV7-9
TGTGCCAGCAGCCGGACCAGGTGGGGGCAGGATGAAAAACTGTTTTTT | CASSRTRWGQDEKLFF | NA | TRBJ1-4 | NA | TRBV4-2
TGTGCCAGCAGCTATTACACTGCTAATGAAAAACTGTTTTTT | CASSYYTANEKLFF | NA | TRBJ1-4 | NA | TRBV7-9
TGTGCCAGCGGTAGACAGGGGCCCTCTAACTATGGCTACACCTTC | CASGRQGPSNYGYTF | NA | TRBJ1-2 | TRBD1 | TRBV5-4
TGTGCCAGCAGCTTAGCCCGGGACAGAGGCCACGAGCAGTACTTC | CASSLARDRGHEQYF | NA | TRBJ2-7 | TRBD1 | TRBV7-9
TGTGCCAGCTCCCCGATACCTCCCTACGGACAGGGGGGGTCCTACGAGCAGTACTTC | CASSPIPPYGQGGSYEQYF | NA | TRBJ2-7 | TRBD1 | TRBV18
TGTGCCAGCAGCGCCGGGACTATCAATGAGCAGTTCTTC | CASSAGTINEQFF | once | TRBJ2-1 | TRBD2 | TRBV9
TGTGCCAGCAGGACCGGGACACTAAATGAAAAACTGTTTTTT | CASRTGTLNEKLFF | NA | TRBJ1-4 | NA | TRBV6-5
TGTGCCTCAGGACTAGCGGGAGGGCCGAGCAGGGATACGCAGTATTTT | CASGLAGGPSRDTQYF | once | TRBJ2-3 | TRBD2 | TRBV30
TGCGCCAGCAGCACGTATTCGAGGGGCCCGCAGTACGAGCAGTACTTC | CASSTYSRGPQYEQYF | NA | TRBJ2-7 | NA | TRBV5-1
TGTGCCATCAGCTCCGGGACTAGCGGGAGGGCCGGAGGCACAGATACGCAGTATTTT | CAISSGTSGRAGGTDTQYF | NA | TRBJ2-3 | TRBD2 | TRBV10-3
TGTGCCAGCAGCGCCAGGGGGAAGGAAGCCCAGGAGCAGTACTTC | CASSARGKEAQEQYF | NA | TRBJ2-7 | TRBD1 | TRBV7-9
TGTGCCAGCAGCCAATCCTTAGGGGCTAGCGGACAATACGAGCAGTACTTC | CASSQSLGASGQYEQYF | NA | TRBJ2-7 | TRBD2 | TRBV14
TGTGCCAGCAGCTTAACGAGGGATACTGAAGCTTTCTTT | CASSLTRDTEAFF | NA | TRBJ1-1 | NA | TRBV7-3
TGTGCCAGCGCTTGGAGGGGCCATGAGCAGTTCTTC | CASAWRGHEQFF | NA | TRBJ2-1 | NA | TRBV6-1
TGTGCCAGCACCCAGGGGGCGCGGAACTATGGCTACACCTTC | CASTQGARNYGYTF | once | TRBJ1-2 | TRBD1 | TRBV28
TGTGCCAGCAGCACGGGTCTCACTAGCAATCAGCCCCAGCATTTT | CASSTGLTSNQPQHF | NA | TRBJ1-5 | NA | TRBV7-2
TGTGTCAGAAGCTTCAGGACTAGCGGGAGGGGTTCCTACAATGAGCAGTTCTTC | CVRSFRTSGRGSYNEQFF | NA | TRBJ2-1 | NA | TRBV7-5
TGCAGTGCTAGGACAGGGACTGAAGCTTTCTTT | CSARTGTEAFF | few | TRBJ1-1 | TRBD1 | TRBV20-1
TGTGCCAGCAGCCCCGGCGGGCTAGCGGGAGGGCGGGGAGATACGCAGTATTTT | CASSPGGLAGGRGDTQYF | NA | TRBJ2-3 | TRBD2 | TRBV7-2
TGCGCCAGCAGTGAGCCTTGGACTAGCTCCTACAATGAGCAGTTCTTC | CASSEPWTSSYNEQFF | NA | TRBJ2-1 | TRBD2 | TRBV10-2
TGTGCCAGCTCACTCCGCCTGGACCCGAGCTCCTACGAGCAGTACTTC | CASSLRLDPSSYEQYF | NA | TRBJ2-7 | NA | TRBV18
TGTGCCAGCAGTTCTCCGGGACAGGGGGCCTCCTACAATGAGCAGTTCTTC | CASSSPGQGASYNEQFF | NA | TRBJ2-1 | TRBD1 | TRBV28
TGTGCCAGCAGCAGCGGCGGGAGGGCTATAGACGAGCAGTACTTC | CASSSGGRAIDEQYF | NA | TRBJ2-7 | TRBD2 | TRBV5-8
TGTGCCACCAGCCTTGTTCCAAGGGGTAGCTATGGCTACACCTTC | CATSLVPRGSYGYTF | NA | TRBJ1-2 | NA | TRBV15
TGCGCCAGCAGCCAAGAGAACGGAGCTGGGGCCAACGTCCTGACTTTC | CASSQENGAGANVLTF | NA | TRBJ2-6 | NA | TRBV4-1
TGTGCCAGTACCGCCGGGGGAGGGCAAGAGACCCAGTACTTC | CASTAGGGQETQYF | NA | TRBJ2-5 | TRBD2 | TRBV19
TGTGCCAGCAGCCGGGACAGTAACAATCAGCCCCAGCATTTT | CASSRDSNNQPQHF | NA | TRBJ1-5 | TRBD1 | TRBV7-9
TGTGCCATCAGTGAAATCGATTATGGCTACACCTTC | CAISEIDYGYTF | NA | TRBJ1-2 | NA | TRBV10-3
TGTGCCAGCAGTCCGCTTGCGTCAAGCTCCTACGAGCAGTACTTC | CASSPLASSSYEQYF | NA | TRBJ2-7 | NA | TRBV27
TGTGCCAGCAGTTTTTTTCTGGACAGGGGTGTTGAGCAGTTCTTC | CASSFFLDRGVEQFF | NA | TRBJ2-1 | TRBD1 | TRBV28
TGTGCCAGCAGTTTTGGATCAGCTGAGGCTAACTATGGCTACACCTTC | CASSFGSAEANYGYTF | NA | TRBJ1-2 | NA | TRBV28
TGCGCCAGCAGCCAAGACAGACGGGACAGGGGGAATGAAAAACTGTTTTTT | CASSQDRRDRGNEKLFF | once | TRBJ1-4 | TRBD1 | TRBV4-1
TGTGCCATCAGTGGAAGGGTGGGGAAAGAGACCCAGTACTTC | CAISGRVGKETQYF | NA | TRBJ2-5 | NA | TRBV10-3
TGTGCCAGCATACAGGGAGATTCCAATCAGCCCCAGCATTTT | CASIQGDSNQPQHF | once | TRBJ1-5 | NA | TRBV6-1
TGTGCCAGCAGTTTAAGGGGGGGTGGAAACACCATATATTTT | CASSLRGGGNTIYF | NA | TRBJ1-3 | NA | TRBV28
TGTGCCAGCAGTTTATGGGGGCAAGAGACCCAGTACTTC | CASSLWGQETQYF | few | TRBJ2-5 | NA | TRBV28
TGCGCCAGCAGCCCAAGGACTAGCGGGAAAAATGAGCAGTTCTTC | CASSPRTSGKNEQFF | NA | TRBJ2-1 | TRBD2 | TRBV5-1
TGTGCCAGCAGCTTACCACAGGGTGGGCAGTACTTC | CASSLPQGGQYF | NA | TRBJ2-7 | NA | TRBV5-4
TGTGCCAGCAGTAGCGTCATGAACACTGAAGCTTTCTTT | CASSSVMNTEAFF | NA | TRBJ1-1 | NA | TRBV28
TGTGCCAGCAGCTTAGATGCGGATTCACCCCTCCACTTT | CASSLDADSPLHF | NA | TRBJ1-6 | NA | TRBV7-9
TGTGCCAGCAGTTTCCCAAGCGCCGTGGGGGAGCAGTACTTC | CASSFPSAVGEQYF | NA | TRBJ2-7 | NA | TRBV27
TGTGCCAGCAGCGTAGGGGACAGGGGGTACGAGCAGTACTTC | CASSVGDRGYEQYF | NA | TRBJ2-7 | TRBD1 | TRBV9
TGTGCCAGCAGCTCGGCCCCCCAGGGGGATTGGAACAATGAGCAGTTCTTC | CASSSAPQGDWNNEQFF | NA | TRBJ2-1 | TRBD1 | TRBV7-9
TGCGCCAGCAGCTTGAACAGGGGGCTCCCCCCTGGAAACACCATATATTTT | CASSLNRGLPPGNTIYF | NA | TRBJ1-3 | TRBD1 | TRBV5-1
TGCAGCGCGACCCAGGGGGCCAACAACTATGGCTACACCTTC | CSATQGANNYGYTF | NA | TRBJ1-2 | TRBD1 | TRBV29-1
TGTGCCAGCAGCGTTACAGCGGCTGCGGAGACCCAGTACTTC | CASSVTAAAETQYF | NA | TRBJ2-5 | NA | TRBV9
TGTGCCTCCAATGTGGGAGCAGCCCTTAGCAATCAGCCCCAGCATTTT | CASNVGAALSNQPQHF | NA | TRBJ1-5 | NA | TRBV19
TGTGCCAGCAGGGAGGGGGTAAGATTGCACGAGCAGTACTTC | CASREGVRLHEQYF | NA | TRBJ2-7 | NA | TRBV2
TGTGCCAGCAGTTCCAGGGGATATGGTGGCTACACCTTC | CASSSRGYGGYTF | NA | TRBJ1-2 | NA | TRBV11-2
TGTGCCAGCAGCTTATTAGTGACGGGCGTTCAGTACTTC | CASSLLVTGVQYF | NA | TRBJ2-4 | NA | TRBV11-2
TGTGCCAGCAGCTTCGGCCCCCCGAACACCGGGGAGCTGTTTTTT | CASSFGPPNTGELFF | NA | TRBJ2-2 | NA | TRBV7-9
TGTGCCAGCAGCTTTTTGTCTAGCGGCACCGGGGAGCTGTTTTTT | CASSFLSSGTGELFF | once | TRBJ2-2 | TRBD2 | TRBV5-4
TGCGCCAGCAGCCAAGGGAGGGCGGACATGAACACTGAAGCTTTCTTT | CASSQGRADMNTEAFF | NA | TRBJ1-1 | NA | TRBV4-3